The 20 T cell receptor beta chains listed next were all sequenced from one sample in a study of shared clonotypes between healthy human individuals. Clones were sequenced by immunoSEQ multiplex PCR, and TCRdb holds only the in-frame ones, with some missing. The sample includes over a million clones, roughly 80% of them seen just once. The specimen sequenced was memory CD4+ T cells sorted from blood. The subset was: CD45RA-negative fraction. These receptors all come from a man between 18 and 29 years old in good health.

Details on this clone: Additional DNA sequences in this sample encode the identical CDR3. This chain joins TRBV18 and TRBJ2-1; 11 bases line up with TRBD2. Germline V gene sequence: CDR1 KGHSH, CDR2 LQKENI. V lost 0 bases and J lost 7; bases outside the gene matches: 5. The CDR3 has 16 amino acids. The DNA of the CDR3 is TGTGCCAGCTCACCACCGGGGCTAGCGGGAGGTAATGAGCAGTTCTTC. The encoded protein is CASSPPGLAGGNEQFF.

V and J are TRBV7-2 and TRBJ2-5; 11 bases match TRBD2. V gave up 1 base and J gave up 4 bases; unmatched junction bases: 8. The germline gives CDR1 SGHTA, CDR2 FQGNSA. CDR3 length: 17 residues. The CDR3 nucleotides read TGTGCCAGCAGCTTAGTTGGCCTAGCGGGGGGTTTAGAGACCCAGTACTTC. Translating gives CASSLVGLAGGLETQYF.

As concerns this clone: One end of the junction varies from germline; a read error may be responsible. The chain employs TRBV6-1 and TRBJ2-7; D gene uncertain. The V gene's germline CDR1 is MNHNS and CDR2 SASEGT. The CDR3 runs to 14 residues. The CDR3 sequence is CASSEASRSYEQCF. The CDR3, as DNA: TGTGCCAGCAGTGAAGCTTCACGCTCCTACGAGCAGTGCTTC.

About this clone: Other DNA sequences in this specimen translate into the identical CDR3. The V and J genes are TRBV7-2 and TRBJ1-2; D is unresolved. Trimming cost V 0 bases and J 4 bases, with 6 bases left between them. The CDR3 totals 13 residues. The germline CDR1 and CDR2 sequences are SGHTA and FQGNSA. The CDR3 coding sequence is TGTGCCAGCAGCTTAGCAGGGAGCTATGGCTACACCTTC. As protein: CASSLAGSYGYTF.

This clone was detected many times. The V call is TRBV6-6, the J call TRBJ2-1, with 7 bases lining up with TRBD1. The V gene's germline CDR1 is MNHNY and CDR2 SVGAGI (reference sequence). V lost 4 bases, J lost 8 bases, and 11 bases stayed unmatched. The CDR3 consists of 15 residues. The CDR3 loop is CASSSAGGKVDEQFF. The CDR3 DNA is TGTGCCAGCAGTTCGGCAGGGGGTAAAGTCGATGAGCAGTTCTTC.

The chain is built from TRBV7-2 and TRBJ2-1; 8 positions match TRBD1. This CDR3 is 12 amino acids long. V was pared by 5 bases and J by 8 bases, with 2 bases of the junction left unmatched. Germline-derived CDR1 and CDR2 are SGHTA and FQGNSA. The CDR3 bases are TGTGCCAGCAGCCCACAGGGGGATGAGCAGTTCTTC. It is translated as CASSPQGDEQFF.

This clone was picked up a small number of times. The J gene is TRBJ1-6, the V gene TRBV5-4, with TRBD1 matching 7 bases. J lost 9 bases, V lost 5 bases, and 8 bases had no gene match. The CDR3 loop spans 14 amino acids. The germline gives CDR1 SGHNT, CDR2 YYREEE (reference sequence). The CDR3 nucleotides read TGTGCCAGCAGATCGGACAGGCTTTCTTCACCCCTCCACTTT. It specifies CASRSDRLSSPLHF. Complete variable domain (other parts from reference TRBV5-4 and TRBJ1-6): ETGVTQSPTHLIKTRGQQVTLRCSSQSGHNTVSWYQQALGQGPQFIFQYYREEENGRGNFPPRFSGLQFPNYSSELNVNALELDDSALYLCASRSDRLSSPLHFGNGTRLTVT.

CDR3 sequence reads: CASSSGLNTGELFF. DNA of the CDR3: TGTGCCAGCAGCTCGGGACTTAACACCGGGGAGCTGTTTTTT. This rearrangement joins TRBV9 to TRBJ2-2; tentative D call: TRBD2 (6 bases). V lost 4 bases and J lost 2, with 9 bases in between. Germline V gene sequence: CDR1 SGDLS, CDR2 YYNGEE. The CDR3 length is 14 residues.

J is TRBJ1-5 and V is TRBV19, with TRBD1 identical over 10 bases. The CDR3 contains 15 residues. The V and J ends lost 5 bases and 6 bases, in that order; junction bases with no gene match: 7. The germline gives CDR1 LNHDA, CDR2 SQIVND (reference sequence). CDR3 DNA: TGTGCCAGTAGTCCGGGGACAGGGGTGTTTCAGCCCCAGCATTTT. Its protein is CASSPGTGVFQPQHF.

V is TRBV27 and J is TRBJ1-4; possibly TRBD1 for D (6 bases). Germline loops: CDR1 MNHEY, CDR2 SMNVEV (reference sequence). The CDR3 consists of 14 residues. Trimming pared 6 bases from V and 8 bases from J, leaving 16 bases between. The CDR3 bases are TGTGCCAGCAGGGGAGGGGGACGGACGGAAAAACTGTTTTTT. Residues: CASRGGGRTEKLFF.

The genes are TRBV5-1 and TRBJ2-5, with D perhaps TRBD1 or TRBD2 (5 bases each). V gave up 4 bases and J gave up 7 bases, with 29 bases separating them. The CDR3 runs to 18 residues. Per germline, CDR1 SGHRS and CDR2 YFSETQ. CDR3 residues: CASSLASGLGGGQGTQYF. In DNA, the CDR3 is TGCGCCAGCAGCCTTGCTAGTGGTCTGGGCGGCGGGCAGGGGACCCAGTACTTC.

This clone was picked up one time. V is TRBV9 and J is TRBJ2-4, with D possibly TRBD2 on 5 matching bases. The CDR3 consists of 16 residues. The germline V gene has CDR1 SGDLS and CDR2 YYNGEE. Trimming removed 4 bases from V and 8 bases from J, with 22 bases in between. This chain's CDR3 is CASSTIRGIKWDIQYF. The CDR3 nucleotides are TGTGCCAGCAGCACTATACGGGGAATCAAATGGGACATTCAGTACTTC.

On this clone: An end of the junction does not agree with germline; a read error may underlie this. The chain has TRBV10-3 and TRBJ2-7, with 10 nucleotides matching TRBD1. Germline lookup yields CDR1 ENHRY and CDR2 SYGVKD. The CDR3 spans 13 residues. CDR3 sequence reads: CASSVDRGDEQYF. For the CDR3, the DNA is TGTGCCAGCAGTGTGGACAGGGGGGACGAGCAGTACTTC.

This clone was seen a handful of times. The rearrangement uses TRBV7-3 and TRBJ2-5; tentative D call: TRBD1 (6 bases). Germline-derived CDR1 and CDR2 are SGHTA and FQGTGA. The CDR3 has 14 residues. The germline V and J ends were trimmed by 4 bases and 5 bases, with 14 bases remaining between them. The chain's CDR3 is CASSSGHPGETQYF. Here the CDR3 DNA reads TGTGCCAGCAGCTCGGGACACCCCGGGGAGACCCAGTACTTC.

J is TRBJ2-1 and V is TRBV9; a weak D match, TRBD1 (7 bases). Per the germline V gene, CDR1 is SGDLS and CDR2 is YYNGEE. Deletions cut 0 bases from V and 13 bases from J, with 29 bases between. The CDR3 covers 18 residues. In DNA, the CDR3 is TGTGCCAGCAGCGTAGAGGGGGCGAGGGGGGTACAAGGTTCGAAACAGTTCTTC. Its translation: CASSVEGARGVQGSKQFF.

The DNA for the CDR3 is TGTGCCAGCGGCCGTGACAGGGATTCACCCCTCCACTTT. This codes for CASGRDRDSPLHF. This sequence joins TRBV9 and TRBJ1-6, with TRBD1 identical over 7 bases. The CDR3 is 13 amino acids. From germline, CDR1 is SGDLS and CDR2 YYNGEE. V shed 7 bases and J 8 bases; nucleotides not matched to a gene: 6.

V is TRBV7-2 and J is TRBJ2-1, with TRBD2 as a possible D gene (7 bases). The germline V gene has CDR1 SGHTA and CDR2 FQGNSA. V gave up 5 bases and J gave up 5 bases, with 19 bases separating them. The CDR3 totals 16 residues. The CDR3 coding sequence is TGTGCCAGCAGCGTTGGGGGGGCACCGGCGCACAATGAGCAGTTCTTC. This sequence encodes CASSVGGAPAHNEQFF.

Concerning this clone: Different DNA sequences within this sample yield the same CDR3. The chain uses TRBV6-1 and TRBJ1-2, with D hard to call. The CDR3 loop spans 11 amino acids. CDR1 is MNHNS, CDR2 SASEGT, per germline. V lost 2 bases and J lost 4, with 2 bases in between. Here the CDR3 DNA reads TGTGCCAGCAGTGAAATCTATGGCTACACCTTC. This gives the protein CASSEIYGYTF.

On this clone: One end of the junction fails to match germline, which may point to a read error. The chain is built from TRBV7-7 and TRBJ2-5; D gene ambiguous. There are 12 residues in the CDR3. CDR1 is SSHAT and CDR2 is FNYEAQ in the germline V gene (reference sequence). The CDR3 DNA reads TGTGCTAGCAGCTTAGACCTAGGGACCCAGTACTTC. Its translation: CASSLDLGTQYF.

This clone was seen a few times. The chain links TRBV5-6 to TRBJ2-3; 13 bases agree with TRBD2. The germline V gene has CDR1 SGHDT and CDR2 YYEEEE. This CDR3 is built from 16 residues. Losses at the gene ends were 2 bases for V and 2 bases for J; bases not matched to a gene: 2. The CDR3 is CASSFGTSGITDTQYF. The CDR3 DNA reads as TGTGCCAGCAGCTTTGGGACTAGCGGGATCACAGATACGCAGTATTTT.